The source of this T cell receptor beta chain is a study of blood T cell repertoires in COVID-19. Study in general: Material from acute and convalescent COVID-19 was sourced from the United States, Italy and Spain.

Per the original data handling: Nucleated cell counts were estimated from reference gene primer amplification. Sequencing used immunoSEQ multiplex PCR; TCRdb keeps in-frame clones, though not all of them. The V and J calls and clone size come from that table; D and trimming were worked out from the DNA. The profile shows about 150,000 clones, roughly 88% of them singletons. This receptor was taken from a woman in her forties or fifties with acute or convalescent COVID-19. Specimen: peripheral blood.

Here the CDR3 DNA reads TGCGCCAGCAGCTTCCGGACAGGGGCGCACGAGCAGTACTTC. Its protein product is CASSFRTGAHEQYF. V gene TRBV5-1 combines with J gene TRBJ2-7; 9 bases fit TRBD1. CDR1 and CDR2 (germline): SGHRS, YFSETQ. V shed 2 bases, J shed 5 bases, and the junction held 5 bases outside the gene matches. The CDR3 runs to 14 residues. Combining the CDR3 with reference TRBV5-1 and TRBJ2-7 gives the whole variable domain KAGVTQTPRYLIKTRGQQVTLSCSPISGHRSVSWYQQTPGQGLQFLFEYFSETQRNKGNFPGRFSGRQFSNSRSEMNVSTLELGDSALYLCASSFRTGAHEQYFGPGTRLTVT.